This T cell receptor beta chain was recovered during a study of cytomegalovirus exposure and HLA in healthy donors. PCR involved 60 Vbeta and 13 Jbeta primers. Measured with immunoSEQ multiplex PCR; TCRdb has only the in-frame clones, and not every one. This table has about 270,000 clones, 86% appearing once. The V and J ends lost 6 bases and 3 bases, in that order; junction bases with no gene match: 11. The CDR3 contains 16 residues. CDR1 is MDHEN and CDR2 is SYDVKM in the germline V gene. Donors consisted of healthy bone marrow donors. General study results and limits: Later on, a genetic analysis was performed. It linked a missense variant in DCLRE1C with V- and J-gene trimming of TCR beta. Later analysis showed most CMV-associated TCR beta chains appearing HLA-restricted.

As to this clone: Its target is not known.

Sequencing used PBMCs. The clonotype was recovered from a man aged 35 to 55 in good health and CMV-seropositive. The rearrangement joins TRBV28 to TRBJ1-3; 7 bases align to TRBD1. CDR3 amino acids: CASRNRQGVNGNTIYF. CDR3 DNA: TGTGCCAGCAGAAACCGACAGGGAGTCAATGGAAACACCATATATTTT.